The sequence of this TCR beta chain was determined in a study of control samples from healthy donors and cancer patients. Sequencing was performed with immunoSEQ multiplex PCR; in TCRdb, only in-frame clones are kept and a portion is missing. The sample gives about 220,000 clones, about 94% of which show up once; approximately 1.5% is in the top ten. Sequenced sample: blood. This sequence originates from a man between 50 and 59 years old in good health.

DNA for the CDR3: TGTGCCAGCAGCAAAGTTGGGAGGGACTATCAGCCCCAGCATTTT. The encoded protein is CASSKVGRDYQPQHF. J is TRBJ1-5 and V is TRBV21-1. TRBV21-1 is designated a pseudogene. The CDR3 length is 15 residues.